This entry describes one T cell receptor (beta chain). The antigen is not known. The data stem from a study of tumor and adjacent non-tumor tissue in lung cancer. RNA was extracted from bulk tissue without any cell sorting. Study-wide results and limits: Significantly higher TCR diversity was found in tumor than normal lung.

Germline lookup yields CDR1 MNHEY and CDR2 SVGAGI. V lost 7 bases and J lost 2, with 11 bases in between. The CDR3 covers 13 residues. Three rounds of nested PCR, following a modified ARM-PCR protocol, produced the TCRbeta library. TCRdb ran MiXCR on the multiplex PCR reads and lists one entry per CDR3 protein. The table lists about 200,000 distinct CDR3 sequences, over 55% of them singletons. The sequence was obtained from a man in his 60s with non-small cell lung cancer. The chain links TRBV6-5 to TRBJ2-5; D possibly corresponds to TRBD1 (5 bases). The sequencing input was lung tumor tissue. In nucleotides, the CDR3 is TGTGCCAGCACCGCAGACAGACAAGAGACCCAGTACTTC. Its translation is CASTADRQETQYF.